The rows below give T cell receptor beta chains drawn from one sample of a study of blood T cell repertoires in COVID-19. Some clones are missing from TCRdb's copy, which holds only in-frame ones; the method was immunoSEQ multiplex PCR. This repertoire shows 35,000 to 45,000 clones, 86% found once; its top ten account for more than 5%. Sequences were obtained from peripheral blood. The source of these receptors is a middle-aged man with active COVID-19. Both conserved end residues are part of each CDR3. A D gene is named only where the DNA matches it firmly. For some rows the clone size is stated as once, few or many, or as a class when expanded; others skip it.

cdr3_nt cdr3_aa j_call d_call v_call clone_size
TGTGCCAGCAGCCATAAAAGACCACTCCAGGGTTATGGCTACACCTTC CASSHKRPLQGYGYTF TRBJ1-2 . TRBV3-1/TRBV3-2 once
TGTGCCAGTAGTTCCGGGACTAGCGGTTACTACGAGCAGTACTTC CASSSGTSGYYEQYF TRBJ2-7 TRBD2 TRBV19 .
TGTGCCAGCAGCTTAGCGCGCTCAGGCTATGGCTACACCTTC CASSLARSGYGYTF TRBJ1-2 . TRBV7-2 .
TGTGCCAGCGCTTGGACGGAGGGCTACGAGCAGTACTTC CASAWTEGYEQYF TRBJ2-7 . TRBV2 few
TGTGCCAGCAGCCCGGGGTCACAGGGGCCCTATGGCTACACCTTC CASSPGSQGPYGYTF TRBJ1-2 TRBD1 TRBV6-4 .
TGTGCCTATTCCCTGGGACTAGAACCCAATGAGCAGTTCTTC CAYSLGLEPNEQFF TRBJ2-1 TRBD2 TRBV30 .
TGTGCCAGCAGCCCCACGGGACAGGGTAGTCAGGAGCAGTACTTC CASSPTGQGSQEQYF TRBJ2-7 TRBD1 TRBV9 .
TGTGCAAGTCACGAAGGGGAGCGGGAGCCCGGGGAGCTGTTTTTT CASHEGEREPGELFF TRBJ2-2 . TRBV12-2 .
TGCGCCAGCAGCCAACCCGGGACTAGCGGGAGGTTGAGTGGCGAGCAGTACTTC CASSQPGTSGRLSGEQYF TRBJ2-7 TRBD2 TRBV4-1 .
TGTGCCAGCAGTGGGACCCGCGGGACTGGCGGGGAGCTGTTTTTT CASSGTRGTGGELFF TRBJ2-2 . TRBV2 .
TGCGCCAGCAGCGGCGGGACTAGCGGATATAGCACAGATACGCAGTATTTT CASSGGTSGYSTDTQYF TRBJ2-3 TRBD2 TRBV5-1 .
TGTGCCACCAGTGATTTACCGGGACTAAACACAGATACGCAGTATTTT CATSDLPGLNTDTQYF TRBJ2-3 TRBD2 TRBV24-1 .
TGCAGCGTTGGACAGGGGGATAGAAACATTCAGTACTTC CSVGQGDRNIQYF TRBJ2-4 TRBD1 TRBV29-1 .
TGTGCCAGCAGCTTCCGTAGCGGGAGGCCCACAGATACGCAGTATTTT CASSFRSGRPTDTQYF TRBJ2-3 TRBD2 TRBV5-4 .
TGTGCCAGCAGCCGAGGGACAGATGCCAATCAGCCCCAGCATTTT CASSRGTDANQPQHF TRBJ1-5 TRBD1 TRBV7-9 few
TGTGCCACCAGTGCGGCTAACTATGGCTACACCTTC CATSAANYGYTF TRBJ1-2 . TRBV24-1 .
TGTGCCAGCAGCTTAGCGAAGAGGGAGCCGCCCACAGATACGCAGTATTTT CASSLAKREPPTDTQYF TRBJ2-3 . TRBV7-2 .
TGTGCCAGCAGCCGTAGTCGCTCCTACAATGAGCAGTTCTTC CASSRSRSYNEQFF TRBJ2-1 . TRBV11-2 .
TGTGCCAGCAGCTACCGAGCGGGAGGGCCTTCGTATGAGCAGTTCTTC CASSYRAGGPSYEQFF TRBJ2-1 TRBD2 TRBV11-3 .
TGTGCCAGCAGCTTACTAGGGAGGGAAAAACTGTTTTTT CASSLLGREKLFF TRBJ1-4 . TRBV7-3 .
TGTGCCAGCAGTTTAACCGCAGGCTCGGGGACTGAAGCTTTCTTT CASSLTAGSGTEAFF TRBJ1-1 . TRBV28 .
TGCGCCAGCAGCCAAGATCCTAGCGGGGCCTCCTACGAGCAGTACTTC CASSQDPSGASYEQYF TRBJ2-7 TRBD2 TRBV4-1 .
TGTGCCAGCAGCTTAGGTCCATCTGGAGACACTGAAGCTTTCTTT CASSLGPSGDTEAFF TRBJ1-1 . TRBV7-6 .
TGTGCCAGCAGCCATGCGCGGGGTGAAAAACTGTTTTTT CASSHARGEKLFF TRBJ1-4 . TRBV16 .
TGTGCCAGCAGCCAAGGAACCCGGTCCAACACCGGGGAGCTGTTTTTT CASSQGTRSNTGELFF TRBJ2-2 . TRBV3-1/TRBV3-2 few
TGTGCCAGCAGCGACGGACAGGCGTATTACGAGCAGTACTTC CASSDGQAYYEQYF TRBJ2-7 TRBD1 TRBV5-4 .
TGTGCCAGCAGTGCGGTGGGACTAGTGCGAGGTAATGAGCAGTTCTTC CASSAVGLVRGNEQFF TRBJ2-1 TRBD2 TRBV25-1 few
TGTGCCAGCGGTGACAGGCTACACACTGAAGCTTTCTTT CASGDRLHTEAFF TRBJ1-1 . TRBV3-1/TRBV3-2 once
TGTGCCTGGAGCGGTACCTGGGCCAAAAACATTCAGTACTTC CAWSGTWAKNIQYF TRBJ2-4 . TRBV30 once
TGTGCCAGCAGCCCTACCCGCCATGGCTACACCTTC CASSPTRHGYTF TRBJ1-2 . TRBV6-6 .
TGTGCCAGCAGCTTAGTGCGAGTAGCGGGAGCAGATACGCAGTATTTT CASSLVRVAGADTQYF TRBJ2-3 TRBD2 TRBV11-1 .
TGTGCCAGTAGTTTCCGGGACAGGGGGTTTCAGCCCCAGCATTTT CASSFRDRGFQPQHF TRBJ1-5 TRBD1 TRBV19 .
TGTGCCAGCAGCTTGGGAGCTGGGCCCGCTACAGAAGCTTTCTTT CASSLGAGPATEAFF TRBJ1-1 . TRBV5-4 medium-sized
TGTGCCAGCAGTTTAGGGCTGAATAATTCACCCCTCCACTTT CASSLGLNNSPLHF TRBJ1-6 . TRBV28 .
TGTGCCAGCAGCCAACGGGGGGGGGAATCTGGCTACACCTTC CASSQRGGESGYTF TRBJ1-2 . TRBV3-1/TRBV3-2 .
TGCAGCGTTCGTACAGGGTCAACTAATGAAAAACTGTTTTTT CSVRTGSTNEKLFF TRBJ1-4 . TRBV29-1 .
TGTGCCAGCAGTTTGTGGGGGGTAGTGAATTCACCCCTCCACTTT CASSLWGVVNSPLHF TRBJ1-6 . TRBV27 .
TGTGCCAGCAGCTTAGGCACACAGGGCTTTAACTATGGCTACACCTTC CASSLGTQGFNYGYTF TRBJ1-2 . TRBV13 .
TGTGCCAGCAGGGAAGGACAGGGAGGGAACACCGGGGAGCTGTTTTTT CASREGQGGNTGELFF TRBJ2-2 TRBD1 TRBV6-1 few
TGTGCCAGTAGCACAGGGCAAGGAAACACCATATATTTT CASSTGQGNTIYF TRBJ1-3 . TRBV19 .
TGTGCCATCAGATCAGAGACAGGGGGCTACGGCTACACCTTC CAIRSETGGYGYTF TRBJ1-2 TRBD1 TRBV10-3 .
TGCGCCAGCAGTCAACAGGATGAGGAGACCCAGTACTTC CASSQQDEETQYF TRBJ2-5 . TRBV23-1 few
TGTGCCAGTAGGATCCCAGGGGACGAATATGGCTACACCTTC CASRIPGDEYGYTF TRBJ1-2 . TRBV19 .
TGTGCCAGCAGCTTAAGACCGCGGAATAGCGGGAAGGGTGAGCAGTTCTTC CASSLRPRNSGKGEQFF TRBJ2-1 TRBD2 TRBV7-6 .
TGTGCCAGCAGTGGGACAGGTGTTACTGGAAACACCATATATTTT CASSGTGVTGNTIYF TRBJ1-3 TRBD1 TRBV28 .
TGTGCCAGTAGTAGCCGGACTAGCGGGAGGGTCGATGAGCAGTTCTTC CASSSRTSGRVDEQFF TRBJ2-1 TRBD2 TRBV19 .
TGCGCCAGCAGCCAAGGAGGGGGCCAGAGTAACTATGGCTACACCTTC CASSQGGGQSNYGYTF TRBJ1-2 TRBD1 TRBV4-1 .
TGTGCCACCCGTCCGAGGAGGGAGTACGAGCAGTACTTC CATRPRREYEQYF TRBJ2-7 . TRBV2 .
TGTGCCAGCAGTTACCCAGGGGAGGGTGGCAATCAGCCCCAGCATTTT CASSYPGEGGNQPQHF TRBJ1-5 . TRBV28 .
TGTGCCTGGAGTGTAATTCCTCAGGGGTACCCTGGAAACACCATATATTTT CAWSVIPQGYPGNTIYF TRBJ1-3 . TRBV30 .
TGTGCCAGTAGTATGGGGCCCACGGACACTGAAGCTTTCTTT CASSMGPTDTEAFF TRBJ1-1 . TRBV19 .
TGCGCCAGCAGCGAAGTAACAGGGGGGATAGGAAACACCATATATTTT CASSEVTGGIGNTIYF TRBJ1-3 TRBD1 TRBV5-1 .
TGTGCCAGCAGAACCCGGACAGGGTCTGAAGCTTTCTTT CASRTRTGSEAFF TRBJ1-1 TRBD1 TRBV25-1 .
TGTGCCAGCAGCCAAGTGGGACAGGGATTTGGAAACACCATATATTTT CASSQVGQGFGNTIYF TRBJ1-3 TRBD1 TRBV3-1/TRBV3-2 .
TGCGCCAGCAGCTTGGCCGTAGGACAGGGTACCTATGGCTACACCTTC CASSLAVGQGTYGYTF TRBJ1-2 TRBD1 TRBV5-1 .
TGCGCCAGCAGCCAAGAGGTGACTAGCGGGAGTTCGTCCTACAATGAGCAGTTCTTC CASSQEVTSGSSSYNEQFF TRBJ2-1 TRBD2 TRBV4-1 .
TGTGCCTGGAACACCGGGACAGGCCTTGGAGGCTACACCTTC CAWNTGTGLGGYTF TRBJ1-2 TRBD1 TRBV30 .